This is a list of T cell receptor beta chains from one sample in a study of neurological immune-mediated disorders. TCRdb ran MiXCR on the 5' RACE reads and lists one entry per CDR3 protein. The table lists 45,000 or so distinct CDR3 sequences, 10% to 15% of them singletons. The specimen was PBMCs. These receptors all come from a female donor in good health. CDR3s include the opening cysteine and the closing phenylalanine or tryptophan. D genes are given only for firm matches. Clone size appears in some rows only: once, few, many, or a class for an expanded clone.

J: TRBJ1-1; length: 14; D: .; V: TRBV29-1; size: many; DNA: TGCAGCGTCCCCGAAGGAGGATTGAACACTGAAGCTTTCTTT; CDR3: CSVPEGGLNTEAFF
J: TRBJ2-1; length: 14; D: .; V: TRBV20-1; size: many; DNA: TGCAGTGCTCCGCCCAGGGGAGCCTACAATGAGCAGTTCTTC; CDR3: CSAPPRGAYNEQFF
J: TRBJ1-1; length: 14; D: .; V: TRBV4-1; size: many; DNA: TGCGCCAGCAGCCTCCTCGGGGGTACCACTGAAGCTTTCTTT; CDR3: CASSLLGGTTEAFF
J: TRBJ1-6; length: 16; D: TRBD1; V: TRBV4-1; size: many; DNA: TGCGCCAGCAGCCCTACAGGGGCGACCTATAATTCACCCCTCCACTTT; CDR3: CASSPTGATYNSPLHF
J: TRBJ1-5; length: 13; D: .; V: TRBV2; size: few; DNA: TGTGCCAGCAGCCTAACAGAGAATCAGCCCCAGCATTTT; CDR3: CASSLTENQPQHF
J: TRBJ2-3; length: 13; D: TRBD2; V: TRBV24-1; size: many; DNA: TGTGCCACCTCCGGGGGGGCAACAGATACGCAGTATTTT; CDR3: CATSGGATDTQYF
J: TRBJ2-7; length: 11; D: .; V: TRBV20-1; size: many; DNA: TGCAGTGCCGTCGGGAACTACGAGCAGTACTTC; CDR3: CSAVGNYEQYF
J: TRBJ1-1; length: 12; D: .; V: TRBV7-9; size: .; DNA: TGTGCCGGTTGGACCCTCAACACTGAAGCTTTCTTT; CDR3: CAGWTLNTEAFF
J: TRBJ2-7; length: 14; D: TRBD2; V: TRBV4-2; size: many; DNA: TGTGCCTATGATGGACTAGCGGGAGATTACGAGCAGTACTTC; CDR3: CAYDGLAGDYEQYF
J: TRBJ1-2; length: 18; D: .; V: TRBV7-2; size: many; DNA: TGTGCCAGCAGCTTAGACCCGACCGGAAGACAGAGTCCCTATGGCTACACCTTC; CDR3: CASSLDPTGRQSPYGYTF
J: TRBJ2-5; length: 14; D: TRBD1; V: TRBV12-3/TRBV12-4; size: many; DNA: TGTGCCAGCAGTTCACAGGGGGGCGGGGAGACCCAGTACTTC; CDR3: CASSSQGGGETQYF
J: TRBJ1-2; length: 12; D: .; V: TRBV12-3/TRBV12-4; size: many; DNA: TGTGCCAGCAGTTCGAGACAGTATGGCTACACCTTC; CDR3: CASSSRQYGYTF
J: TRBJ2-3; length: 16; D: TRBD2; V: TRBV12-3/TRBV12-4; size: many; DNA: TGTGCCAGCAGTTTAGGACTAGCGGACTACACAGATACGCAGTATTTT; CDR3: CASSLGLADYTDTQYF
J: TRBJ1-1; length: 13; D: .; V: TRBV15; size: .; DNA: TGTGCCACCAGCAGAGGGGGGCGAACTGAAGCTTTCTTT; CDR3: CATSRGGRTEAFF
J: TRBJ2-7; length: 13; D: .; V: TRBV10-1; size: many; DNA: TGCGCCAGCAGTGAGGGAGGGATACACGAGCAGTACTTC; CDR3: CASSEGGIHEQYF
J: TRBJ2-1; length: 15; D: TRBD2; V: TRBV12-3/TRBV12-4; size: many; DNA: TGTGCCAGCAGACCGACTAGCGGGAGGTACAATGAGCAGTTCTTC; CDR3: CASRPTSGRYNEQFF
J: TRBJ1-5; length: 13; D: .; V: TRBV5-1; size: many; DNA: TGCGCCAGCAGTAAGGAGAGCAATCAGCCCCAGCATTTT; CDR3: CASSKESNQPQHF
J: TRBJ2-6; length: 15; D: .; V: TRBV20-1; size: many; DNA: TGCAGTGCTAGGGAGGGGGGGGCCGGGGCCAACGTCCTGACTTTC; CDR3: CSAREGGAGANVLTF
J: TRBJ1-1; length: 16; D: .; V: TRBV19; size: .; DNA: TGTGCCAGTACTAAGCGGGTTAGTTTGGGACACACTGAAGCTTTCTTT; CDR3: CASTKRVSLGHTEAFF
J: TRBJ2-3; length: 17; D: TRBD2; V: TRBV4-1; size: .; DNA: TGCGCCAGCAGCCGCAGACTAGCGGGGGAGAGCACAGATACGCAGTATTTT; CDR3: CASSRRLAGESTDTQYF
J: TRBJ2-2; length: 13; D: .; V: TRBV20-1; size: .; DNA: TGCAGTGCTAGCCCAGGGAACACCGGGGAGCTGTTTTTT; CDR3: CSASPGNTGELFF
J: TRBJ1-1; length: 12; D: .; V: TRBV12-3/TRBV12-4; size: medium-sized; DNA: TGTGCCAGCAGGGGCATGAACACTGAAGCTTTCTTT; CDR3: CASRGMNTEAFF